The rows below give T cell receptor beta chains drawn from one sample of a study of response to subunit inactivated influenza vaccine. MiXCR was run by TCRdb on the RT-PCR reads, yielding one entry per CDR3 protein. The table has under 850,000 distinct CDR3 sequences, around a sixth seen once. The sequencing here drew on PBMCs from blood, taken 4 to 6 days after vaccination. Source of these receptors: a man aged 45-65 years who received an inactivated influenza vaccine. CDR3s include the opening cysteine and the closing phenylalanine or tryptophan. A D gene is named only where the DNA matches it firmly. The listing skips clone size in some rows; elsewhere it reads once, few, many or a size class.

CASSLLPGRNTEAFF	TGCGCCAGCAGCCTTTTGCCAGGGAGGAACACTGAAGCTTTCTTT	TRBJ1-1	-	TRBV4-3	-
CASSGGASGGNEQFF	TGCGCCAGCAGCGGCGGGGCCTCGGGGGGCAATGAGCAGTTCTTC	TRBJ2-1	TRBD2	TRBV5-1	-
CASSLLPLAGGRNEQFF	TGTGCCAGCAGCCTTCTTCCTCTAGCGGGGGGGCGTAATGAGCAGTTCTTC	TRBJ2-1	TRBD2	TRBV3-1	few
CASMPTGTSYEQYF	TGTGCCAGCATGCCTACTGGAACCTCCTACGAGCAGTACTTC	TRBJ2-7	-	TRBV28	-
CASIRDIRTDTQYF	TGTGCCAGCATAAGGGACATTCGCACAGATACGCAGTATTTT	TRBJ2-3	-	TRBV12-3/TRBV12-4	-
CSARGRNSNQPQHF	TGCAGTGCTAGAGGGAGGAATAGCAATCAGCCCCAGCATTTT	TRBJ1-5	-	TRBV20-1	many
CASRRDPGSYEQYF	TGTGCCAGCAGGAGGGACCCAGGCTCCTACGAGCAGTACTTC	TRBJ2-7	-	TRBV12-3/TRBV12-4	many
CASSSLPATEAFF	TGTGCCAGCAGCTCCCTACCAGCCACTGAAGCTTTCTTT	TRBJ1-1	-	TRBV7-2	-
CSARDPGAYEQYF	TGCAGTGCTAGAGATCCAGGAGCCTACGAGCAGTACTTC	TRBJ2-7	-	TRBV20-1	few
CASSFGTASNEQFF	TGCGCCAGCAGCTTTGGGACAGCTTCCAATGAGCAGTTCTTC	TRBJ2-1	TRBD1	TRBV5-1	many
CASSWGLAGNLGETQYF	TGTGCCAGCAGCTGGGGACTAGCGGGAAATTTGGGCGAGACCCAGTACTTC	TRBJ2-5	TRBD2	TRBV7-9	-
CASSPEGGLGYTF	TGTGCCAGCAGCCCAGAAGGGGGCTTGGGCTACACCTTC	TRBJ1-2	TRBD1	TRBV3-1	-
CASSSGAGVYEQYF	TGTGCCAGCAGCTCGGGAGCGGGAGTCTACGAGCAGTACTTC	TRBJ2-7	TRBD2	TRBV7-2	-
CASSHSGRRNEQFF	TGCGCCAGCAGCCATAGCGGGAGGAGAAATGAGCAGTTCTTC	TRBJ2-1	TRBD2	TRBV4-3	-
CSARDLRASQETQYF	TGCAGTGCTAGAGATCTCAGGGCCTCCCAAGAGACCCAGTACTTC	TRBJ2-5	-	TRBV20-1	-
CASSLAPSGSQPQHF	TGCGCCAGCAGCTTGGCTCCTTCGGGGAGTCAGCCCCAGCATTTT	TRBJ1-5	-	TRBV5-1	few